Below, 16 T cell receptor beta chains from the same sample are listed, as sequenced in a study of T cell repertoires in cytomegalovirus infection. TCRdb analysed the reads with MiXCR anew, one entry per CDR3 protein. The table records fewer than 850,000 distinct CDR3 sequences, roughly 29% of them present only once. These receptors have no known antigen. Material: cultured CD8+ T cells from PBMCs, obtained from culture after CMV antigen stimulation. The receptors derive from a human donor in good health (CMV status not recorded). Some clones in this sample may be carry-over from other donors' samples.

This clonotype was counted ten times or more. V gene TRBV12-3 or TRBV12-4 combines with J gene TRBJ1-1; 7 nucleotides agree with TRBD1. The length of the CDR3 is 18 residues. V shed 1 base and J 2 bases; nucleotides not matched to a gene: 13. CDR3 sequence (DNA): TGTGCCAGCAGTTTAGTTATCGGGACAGACACCACTAACACTGAAGCTTTCTTT. It is translated as CASSLVIGTDTTNTEAFF.

This clonotype has at least ten counts. This rearrangement joins TRBV7-8 to TRBJ2-1, with 10 bases aligning to TRBD2. V shed 0 bases and J 2 bases; nucleotides not matched to a gene: 10. Per the germline V gene, CDR1 is SGHVS and CDR2 is FQNEAQ. The CDR3 is 19 residues long. The CDR3 DNA reads TGTGCCAGCAGCTTAGCGGGGGACAGCGGGGGGGCCCCCTACAATGAGCAGTTCTTC. It encodes CASSLAGDSGGAPYNEQFF.

This clonotype has just a few counts. The chain joins TRBV4-1 to TRBJ2-7; 10 nucleotides align to TRBD1. Trimming cost V 3 bases and J 0 bases; bases outside gene matches: 2. The CDR3 sequence is 15 residues long. Germline V gives CDR1 MGHRA, CDR2 YSYEKL. The CDR3: CASSHGTGDSYEQYV. CDR3 sequence (DNA): TGCGCCAGCAGCCATGGGACAGGGGACTCCTACGAGCAGTACGTC.

This clonotype was observed at least ten times. The chain couples TRBV20-1 to TRBJ2-7, with TRBD2 identical over 9 bases. V lost 1 base to trimming and J lost 6 bases; unmatched junction nucleotides: 13. This CDR3 region has 16 residues. The germline V gene has CDR1 DFQATT and CDR2 SNEGSKA (reference sequence). CDR3 protein: CSARALGLAGRLEQYV. Written as DNA, the CDR3 is TGCAGTGCTAGAGCCCTAGGGCTAGCGGGGAGACTCGAGCAGTACGTC.

This rearrangement joins TRBV7-9 to TRBJ2-5, with TRBD2 identical over 9 bases. The CDR3 has 12 amino acids. Trimming removed 5 bases from V and 13 bases from J; junction bases left unmatched: 8. The germline CDR1 and CDR2 sequences are SEHNR and FQNEAQ (reference sequence). DNA of the CDR3: TGTGCCAGCAGCCCTCCGGGACTAGCTCCGTACTTC. Translated, it gives CASSPPGLAPYF.

A few counts support this clonotype. This chain uses TRBV28 with TRBJ2-7; D is perhaps TRBD1 (6 bases). This CDR3 spans 15 amino acids. Germline assignment: CDR1 MDHEN and CDR2 SYDVKM. The V end was cut by 5 bases, the J end by 2 bases, with 16 bases between. CDR3 coding DNA: TGTGCCAGCAGTGAGGGACATGGACTTACCTACGAGCAGTACGTC. Residues: CASSEGHGLTYEQYV.

V gene TRBV10-3 combines with J gene TRBJ1-2; D unresolved. The V and J ends lost 5 bases and 3 bases respectively, with 10 bases between them. The germline CDR1 and CDR2 sequences are ENHRY and SYGVKD. The CDR3 spans 13 residues. CDR3 nucleotide sequence: TGTGCCATCAGTCCCGGTGTGGACTATGGCTACACCTTC. Protein product: CAISPGVDYGYTF.

V and J are TRBV11-2 and TRBJ2-2; 7 bases are a match to TRBD1. There are 17 residues in the CDR3. V trimming: 1 base; J trimming: 5 bases; junction bases outside the gene matches: 10. From germline, CDR1 is SGHAT and CDR2 FQNNGV. CDR3 residues: CASSLGADRDGTGELFF. The CDR3, as DNA: TGTGCCAGCAGCTTAGGGGCCGACAGGGATGGAACCGGGGAGCTGTTTTTT.

The chain recombines TRBV19 with TRBJ1-5; D uncertain. Germline assignment: CDR1 LNHDA and CDR2 SQIVND (reference sequence). Trimming removed 4 bases from V and 1 base from J, with 20 bases in between. This CDR3 has 18 amino acids. CDR3 residues: CASSNLELEAGSNQPQHF. Here the CDR3 DNA reads TGTGCCAGTAGTAATTTAGAGCTCGAAGCCGGAAGCAATCAGCCCCAGCATTTT.

The CDR3 DNA is TGTGCCAGCAGTTTATCGGGAAGGGGCGGCTATGGCTACACCTTC. This translates into CASSLSGRGGYGYTF. V usage is TRBV27 and J usage is TRBJ1-2; weak D call: TRBD1 (5 bases). The germline CDR1 and CDR2 sequences are MNHEY and SMNVEV (reference sequence). Trimming pared 0 bases from V and 4 bases from J, leaving 12 bases between. This CDR3 region has 15 residues.

This clonotype showed up just a few times. The chain links TRBV4-1 to TRBJ2-1, with a tentative D call TRBD2 (6 bases). Trimming cost V 1 base and J 14 bases, with 15 bases left between them. Germline V gene sequence: CDR1 MGHRA, CDR2 YSYEKL. This CDR3 spans 13 amino acids. The CDR3 region is CASSQGVGGIEFF. The DNA of the CDR3 is TGCGCCAGCAGCCAAGGGGTGGGGGGTATCGAGTTCTTC.

In DNA form, the CDR3 reads TGTGCCAGCAGCCCCTCCCTGTACACTGAAGCTTTCTTT. It codes for CASSPSLYTEAFF. The genes are TRBV3-1 and TRBJ1-1; D not certain. The germline CDR1 and CDR2 sequences are LGHDT and YNNKEL (reference sequence). The CDR3 contains 13 residues. With 4 bases removed from V and 3 bases from J, the gap between germline ends came to 9 bases.

The chain uses TRBV4-1 and TRBJ2-2; 9 positions match TRBD2. This CDR3 spans 17 amino acids. CDR1 and CDR2 from the germline V gene are MGHRA and YSYEKL. The V segment lost 2 bases and the J segment 7 bases; nucleotides outside the gene matches: 11. The CDR3 DNA reads as TGCGCCAGCAGCCAACACGTGCGGGGGGGCCCGGTCGGGGAGCTGTTTTTT. Encoded protein: CASSQHVRGGPVGELFF.

The table lists this clonotype with a few counts. The V gene is TRBV7-6, the J gene TRBJ2-5; 9 bases align to TRBD1. Germline lookup yields CDR1 SGHVS and CDR2 FNYEAQ. The CDR3 spans 15 residues. J gave up 3 bases and V 5 bases, and 7 bases lay outside the gene matches. CDR3 amino acids: CASSMDRGSEETQYF. The DNA for the CDR3 is TGTGCCAGCAGCATGGACAGGGGAAGTGAAGAGACCCAGTACTTC.

The J gene is TRBJ1-2, the V gene TRBV6-5; the match to TRBD1 covers 8 bases. V lost 5 bases, J lost 4 bases, and 6 bases stayed unmatched. The CDR3 extends over 14 amino acids. CDR1 MNHEY and CDR2 SVGAGI come from the germline V gene. The CDR3 DNA is TGTGCCAGCAGTAACCGGGACAGGACCTATGGCTACACCTTC. Encoded protein: CASSNRDRTYGYTF.

J is TRBJ1-5 and V is TRBV28; the D gene is possibly TRBD1 (5 bases). Trimming shortened V by 3 bases and J by 4 bases, and 19 bases separated the two germline ends. Germline CDR1 reads MDHEN; CDR2 reads SYDVKM. The CDR3 contains 17 residues. The CDR3 loop is CASSFGSGAGSNQPQHF. The CDR3 region has the DNA TGTGCCAGCAGTTTTGGAAGCGGGGCGGGTAGTAATCAGCCCCAGCATTTT. Using reference TRBV28 and TRBJ1-5 for the parts outside the CDR3, the full variable domain is DVKVTQSSRYLVKRTGEKVFLECVQDMDHENMFWYRQDPGLGLRLIYFSYDVKMKEKGDIPEGYSVSREKKERFSLILESASTNQTSMYLCASSFGSGAGSNQPQHFGDGTRLSIL.